Listed below are T cell receptor beta chains from one sample, sequenced in a study of long-term antiretroviral therapy in people with HIV. TCRdb's copy holds only in-frame clones and misses some; the assay was immunoSEQ multiplex PCR. The table has about 25,000 clones, about four fifths seen once. The sample was unsorted PBMCs, taken 3 years after starting antiretroviral therapy. Every receptor here comes from a man in his late teens or twenties with HIV. Both conserved end residues are part of each CDR3. A D gene is named only where the DNA matches it firmly. The size field is filled for only some rows; it gives once, few, many or a size class.

d_call,clone_size,v_call,j_call,cdr3_aa,cdr3_nt
-,-,TRBV5-1,TRBJ2-2,CASSLIRQGGTGELFF,TGCGCCAGCAGCTTGATTCGGCAGGGTGGGACCGGGGAGCTGTTTTTT
TRBD2,once,TRBV15,TRBJ2-5,CATSPEAGGGPPGGTQYF,TGTGCCACCAGCCCTGAGGCCGGCGGGGGGCCGCCCGGTGGGACCCAGTACTTC
-,-,TRBV6-1,TRBJ1-1,CASSGSGLNTEAFF,TGTGCCAGCAGTGGGTCAGGGTTGAACACTGAAGCTTTCTTT
TRBD1,-,TRBV6-1,TRBJ1-5,CASSDPRDRADELGNQPQHF,TGTGCCAGCAGTGATCCCCGGGACAGGGCCGATGAGTTAGGTAATCAGCCCCAGCATTTT
-,-,TRBV7-9,TRBJ2-5,CASSQPEGGRETQYF,TGTGCCAGCAGCCAACCGGAAGGAGGGCGGGAGACCCAGTACTTC
TRBD1,few,TRBV5-1,TRBJ2-3,CASSPDIGQGTDTQYF,TGCGCCAGCAGCCCTGACATCGGACAGGGCACAGATACGCAGTATTTT
-,-,TRBV27,TRBJ2-3,CASSLRGDTQYF,TGTGCCAGCAGCCTGCGAGGAGATACGCAGTATTTT
-,-,TRBV6-4,TRBJ2-1,CASSDTQYNEQFF,TGTGCCAGCAGTGACACACAGTACAATGAGCAGTTCTTC
-,-,TRBV29-1,TRBJ1-5,CSVAGQNNQPQHF,TGCAGCGTGGCAGGACAAAACAATCAGCCCCAGCATTTT
-,-,TRBV5-1,TRBJ2-2,CASSLSQGQGNTGELFF,TGCGCCAGCAGCTTGAGTCAGGGCCAGGGGAACACCGGGGAGCTGTTTTTT
TRBD2,once,TRBV5-4,TRBJ2-1,CASSSAVSGGFYNEQFF,TGTGCCAGCAGCTCCGCAGTAAGCGGGGGGTTCTACAATGAGCAGTTCTTC
-,few,TRBV28,TRBJ1-6,CASSLGGQEPSPLHF,TGTGCCAGCAGTTTAGGGGGCCAGGAGCCCTCACCCCTCCACTTT
-,-,TRBV2,TRBJ2-5,CASSDSGKGTQYF,TGTGCCAGCAGTGACTCAGGAAAGGGGACCCAGTACTTC
-,once,TRBV29-1,TRBJ1-3,CSVGTADGNTIYF,TGCAGCGTTGGGACAGCCGACGGAAACACCATATATTTT
-,-,TRBV5-1,TRBJ1-2,CASSFDGVGYTF,TGCGCCAGCAGCTTTGACGGGGTCGGCTACACCTTC